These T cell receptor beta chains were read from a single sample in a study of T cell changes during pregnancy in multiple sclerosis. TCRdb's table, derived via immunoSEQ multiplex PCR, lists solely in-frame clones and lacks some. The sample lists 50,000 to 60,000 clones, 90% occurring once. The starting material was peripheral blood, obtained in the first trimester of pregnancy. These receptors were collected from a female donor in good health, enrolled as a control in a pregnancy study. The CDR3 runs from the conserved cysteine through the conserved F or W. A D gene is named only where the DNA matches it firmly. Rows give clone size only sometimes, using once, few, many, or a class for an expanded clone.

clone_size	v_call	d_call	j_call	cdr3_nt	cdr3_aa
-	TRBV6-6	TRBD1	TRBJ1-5	TGTGCCAGCAGTCCCGGGACAGGGGGCAATCAGCCCCAGCATTTT	CASSPGTGGNQPQHF
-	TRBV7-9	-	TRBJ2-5	TGTGCCAGCAGCCATAAGCAGGGGCGCGAGACCCAGTACTTC	CASSHKQGRETQYF
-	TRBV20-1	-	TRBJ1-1	TGCAGTGCCCCGGGGGGAACTGAAGCTTTCTTT	CSAPGGTEAFF
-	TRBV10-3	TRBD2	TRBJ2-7	TGTGCCATCAGCTTTCCGGGACTAGCGAACGAGCAGTACTTC	CAISFPGLANEQYF
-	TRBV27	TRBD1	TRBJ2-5	TGTGCCAGCAGTGACAGGGGGCAGGGAGAGACCCAGTACTTC	CASSDRGQGETQYF
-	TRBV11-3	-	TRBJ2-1	TGTGCCAGCAGCTTATCCACAGGCCATGAGCAGTTCTTC	CASSLSTGHEQFF
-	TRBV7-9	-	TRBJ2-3	TGTGCCAGCAGCTTAAATCAGGGGAGAGGAGGTGCAGATACGCAGTATTTT	CASSLNQGRGGADTQYF
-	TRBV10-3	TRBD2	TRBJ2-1	TGTGCCATCAGTGATCCGGCGGGAGGGCCGGTGGGCTCCTACAATGAGCAGTTCTTC	CAISDPAGGPVGSYNEQFF
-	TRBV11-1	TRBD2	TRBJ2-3	TGTGCCAGCAGCTTAGCCCTAGCGGGAGGGCCCGGTACGCAGTATTTT	CASSLALAGGPGTQYF
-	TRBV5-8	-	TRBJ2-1	TGTGCCAGCAGCTTAGGAGGTGGTAGCTCCTACAATGAGCAGTTCTTC	CASSLGGGSSYNEQFF
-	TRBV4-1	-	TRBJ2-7	TGCGCCAGCAGCCCACCATGGACAGAGTCCGAGCAGTACTTC	CASSPPWTESEQYF
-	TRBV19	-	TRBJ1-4	TGTGCCAGTAGTACCGTAAACCGGGACTTCCTTGAAAAACTGTTTTTT	CASSTVNRDFLEKLFF
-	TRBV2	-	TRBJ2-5	TGTGCCAGCAACAAGATAAGTTTCCAAGAGACCCAGTACTTC	CASNKISFQETQYF
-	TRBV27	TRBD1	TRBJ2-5	TGTGCCAGCAGTTCATACAGGGGCGGCGAGACCCAGTACTTC	CASSSYRGGETQYF
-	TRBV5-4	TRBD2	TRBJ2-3	TGTGCCAGCAGCTCCGGGACTAGCGGGGGGTTTAGCACAGATACGCAGTATTTT	CASSSGTSGGFSTDTQYF
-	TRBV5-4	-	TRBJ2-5	TGTGCCAGCAGCTTTGGGCTAGCCCAAGAGACCCAGTACTTC	CASSFGLAQETQYF
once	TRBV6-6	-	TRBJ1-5	TGTGCCAGCGCCTCGGGAGGCCTTACGAATCAGCCCCAGCATTTT	CASASGGLTNQPQHF
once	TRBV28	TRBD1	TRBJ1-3	TGTGCCAGCAGTTTATTATCTCCGAGGACAGGGCTCGGAAACACCATATATTTT	CASSLLSPRTGLGNTIYF
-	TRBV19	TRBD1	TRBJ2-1	TGTGCCAGTAATTTAGGGACAGGGGTGAATGAGCAGTTCTTC	CASNLGTGVNEQFF
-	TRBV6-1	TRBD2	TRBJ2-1	TGTGCCAGCAGTGAACTAGCGGGAGGGTACAATGAGCAGTTCTTC	CASSELAGGYNEQFF
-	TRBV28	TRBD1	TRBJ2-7	TGTGCCAGCAGGGGACAGCCCAATCCCCTAGGGCAGTACTTC	CASRGQPNPLGQYF
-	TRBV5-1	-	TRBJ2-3	TGCGCCAGCACCCTCGCCCCAGGGTACACAGATACGCAGTATTTT	CASTLAPGYTDTQYF
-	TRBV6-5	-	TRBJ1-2	TGTGCCAGCAGTTACTCGTCCAGGGGTTATGGCTACACCTTC	CASSYSSRGYGYTF
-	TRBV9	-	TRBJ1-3	TGTGCCAGCAACGCGTCCCACCGGGACAAGGGCTATCACACCATATATTTT	CASNASHRDKGYHTIYF
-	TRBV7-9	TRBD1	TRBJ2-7	TGTGCCAGCAGTAACAGGGGTCGAGAGCAGTACTTC	CASSNRGREQYF
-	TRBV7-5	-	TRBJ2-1	TGTGCCAGAAGCTTCGACAGTCATGCAGAGAATGAGCAGTTCTTC	CARSFDSHAENEQFF
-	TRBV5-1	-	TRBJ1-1	TGCGCCAGCAGCTTGGCCGAGACAAAGAACACTGAAGCTTTCTTT	CASSLAETKNTEAFF
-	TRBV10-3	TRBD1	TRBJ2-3	TGTGCCATCAGTCCGGGACAGGGGGGTGCGAGCACAGATACGCAGTATTTT	CAISPGQGGASTDTQYF
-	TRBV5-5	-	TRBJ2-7	TGTGCCAGCAGCTTGGGGTATCTCTGGAGCGGAGAGATCGAGCAGTACTTC	CASSLGYLWSGEIEQYF
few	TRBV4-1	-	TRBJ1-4	TGCGCCAGCAGCCAAGATTTGACCCCGGGGGAAAAACTGTTTTTT	CASSQDLTPGEKLFF
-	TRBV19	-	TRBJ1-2	TGTGCCAGTAGCCCTACACGGGGGGCCCACCGGGGCTACACCTTC	CASSPTRGAHRGYTF
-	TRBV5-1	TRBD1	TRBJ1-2	TGCGCCAGCAGCTCTAACAGGGGTGGCTATGGCTACACCTTC	CASSSNRGGYGYTF
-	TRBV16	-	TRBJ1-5	TGTGCCAGCAGCCCCCGGGGGGCCGGGGGCAATCAGCCCCAGCATTTT	CASSPRGAGGNQPQHF
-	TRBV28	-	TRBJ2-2	TGTGCCAGCAGTCTCCTTGGGCGAAACACCGGGGAGCTGTTTTTT	CASSLLGRNTGELFF
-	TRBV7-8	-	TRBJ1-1	TGTGCCAGCAGCTTAATGGGGACATCGAACACTGAAGCTTTCTTT	CASSLMGTSNTEAFF
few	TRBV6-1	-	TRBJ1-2	TGTGCCAGCAGTGAAACTGGGGGGAGGGCCTATGGCTACACCTTC	CASSETGGRAYGYTF
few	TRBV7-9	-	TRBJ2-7	TGTGCCAGCAGGGACACTCTAACCTACGAGCAGTACTTC	CASRDTLTYEQYF
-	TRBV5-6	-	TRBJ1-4	TGTGCCAGCAGCTCGATGGGAGTGAGATTAGAAAAACTGTTTTTT	CASSSMGVRLEKLFF
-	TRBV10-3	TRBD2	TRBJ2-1	TGTGCCATCAGTGGTAGGCTAGCGGGAAAGGTTCTCTACAATGAGCAGTTCTTC	CAISGRLAGKVLYNEQFF
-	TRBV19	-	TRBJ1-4	TGTGCCAGTAGTATACAGGGATCCGGGGAAAAACTGTTTTTT	CASSIQGSGEKLFF
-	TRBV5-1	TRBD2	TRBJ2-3	TGCGCCGGAGCGAGGTCACCTAGCGGGGGGCTTAACACAGATACGCAGTATTTT	CAGARSPSGGLNTDTQYF
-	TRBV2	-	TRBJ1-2	TGTGCCAGCAGCTGGGACACCTACTCTAACTATGGCTACACCTTC	CASSWDTYSNYGYTF
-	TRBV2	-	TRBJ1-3	TGTGCCAGCAGTGTTAAGGCAGGGGTCTCTGGAAACACCATATATTTT	CASSVKAGVSGNTIYF
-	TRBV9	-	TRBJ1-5	TGTGCCAGCAGCGCCAGGGGTAGGGGTCAGCCCCAGCATTTT	CASSARGRGQPQHF
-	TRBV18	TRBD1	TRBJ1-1	TGTGCCAGCTCACCAGCGACAGGGCCCAACACTGAAGCTTTCTTT	CASSPATGPNTEAFF